What follows describes a single TCR beta chain. This sample is drawn from a study of blood T cell repertoires in COVID-19. Overall study context: COVID-19 samples, acute and convalescent, were from the United States, Italy and Spain. From T cells, B-cell-depleted T cells, or PBMCs came the material, which was cDNA or gDNA.

Germline values: CDR1 SGHTS, CDR2 YDEGEE. This CDR3 is 17 amino acids long. Trimming removed 0 bases from V and 0 bases from J; junction bases left unmatched: 7. Sequencing was performed with immunoSEQ multiplex PCR; in TCRdb, only in-frame clones are kept and a portion is missing. The sample carries 75,000 to 95,000 clones, less than 85% recorded once. Sequencing was performed on peripheral blood. The chain joins TRBV5-8 to TRBJ2-7, with 9 positions matching TRBD2. This clonotype was obtained from an elderly woman with active or convalescent COVID-19. As DNA, the CDR3 is TGTGCCAGCAGCTTGGGGGGATGGCGGGAGGGCTCCTACGAGCAGTACTTC. It is translated as CASSLGGWREGSYEQYF.